The TCR beta chain under discussion was sequenced for a study of T cells in localized non-small cell lung cancer. Repertoires were generated with immunoSEQ multiplex PCR, while TCRdb's copy carries only in-frame clones and drops some. The sample holds 40,000 to 55,000 clones, about 86% seen once. On this clone itself: The antigen remains undetermined.

Germline CDR1 SGHRS, CDR2 YFSETQ. The CDR3 extends over 16 amino acids. V trimming: 2 bases; J trimming: 3 bases; junction bases outside the gene matches: 10. Study results and caveats: Sequencing was restricted to one tumor region; therefore, heterogeneity remains possible. Researchers found a median 57 of the top 100 tumor clones in adjacent lung. Highest T cell clonality was seen in uninvolved adjacent lung, surpassing that measured in tumor.

J is TRBJ1-1 and V is TRBV5-1, with 7 bases fitting TRBD1. This sequence originates from a man aged 35-69 years with stage III lung adenocarcinoma. Sequencing used peripheral blood mononuclear cells, obtained before any cancer treatment. As DNA, the CDR3 is TGCGCCAGCAGCTTACTACAGGGGTTTGGGGACACTGAAGCTTTCTTT. Amino acid sequence: CASSLLQGFGDTEAFF.